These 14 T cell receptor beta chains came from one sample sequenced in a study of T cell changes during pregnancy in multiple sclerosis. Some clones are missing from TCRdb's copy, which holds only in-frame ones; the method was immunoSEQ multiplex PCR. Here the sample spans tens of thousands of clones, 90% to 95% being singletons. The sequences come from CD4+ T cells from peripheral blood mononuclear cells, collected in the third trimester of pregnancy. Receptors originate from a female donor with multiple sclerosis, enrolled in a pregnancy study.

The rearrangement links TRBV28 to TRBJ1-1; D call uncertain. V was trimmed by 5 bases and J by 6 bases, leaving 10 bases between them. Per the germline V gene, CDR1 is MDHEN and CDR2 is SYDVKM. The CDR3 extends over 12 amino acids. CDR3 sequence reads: CASSPRLAEAFF. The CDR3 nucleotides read TGTGCCAGCAGTCCCAGGCTCGCTGAAGCTTTCTTT.

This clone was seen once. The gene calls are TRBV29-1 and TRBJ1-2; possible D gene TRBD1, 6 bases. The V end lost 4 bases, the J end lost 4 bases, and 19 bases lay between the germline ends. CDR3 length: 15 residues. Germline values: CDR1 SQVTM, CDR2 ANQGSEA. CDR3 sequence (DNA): TGCAGCGTTGTGGGGGGGGCGCTTACCAGCTATGGCTACACCTTC. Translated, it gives CSVVGGALTSYGYTF.

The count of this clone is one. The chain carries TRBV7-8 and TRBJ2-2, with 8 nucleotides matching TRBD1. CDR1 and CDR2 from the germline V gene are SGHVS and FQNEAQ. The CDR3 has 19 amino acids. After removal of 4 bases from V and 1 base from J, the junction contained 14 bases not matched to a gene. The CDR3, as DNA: TGTGCCAGCAGCTCTACCGACAGGGGCCGGAGGAGGAACACCGGGGAGCTGTTTTTT. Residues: CASSSTDRGRRRNTGELFF.

CDR3 amino acids: CAISEGTGTHNGETQYF. The DNA of the CDR3 is TGTGCCATCAGTGAGGGAACCGGGACTCACAATGGGGAGACCCAGTACTTC. The rearrangement links TRBV10-3 to TRBJ2-5, with D possibly matching TRBD2 (6 bases). CDR1 and CDR2 (germline): ENHRY, SYGVKD. V was clipped by 2 bases and J by 5 bases, with 21 bases between them. CDR3 length equals 17 residues.

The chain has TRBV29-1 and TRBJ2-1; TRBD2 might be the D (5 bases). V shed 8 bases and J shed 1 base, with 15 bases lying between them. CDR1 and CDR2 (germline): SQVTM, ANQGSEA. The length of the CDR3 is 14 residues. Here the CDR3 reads CSIILASSYNEQFF. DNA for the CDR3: TGCAGCATAATCTTAGCGAGTTCCTACAATGAGCAGTTCTTC.

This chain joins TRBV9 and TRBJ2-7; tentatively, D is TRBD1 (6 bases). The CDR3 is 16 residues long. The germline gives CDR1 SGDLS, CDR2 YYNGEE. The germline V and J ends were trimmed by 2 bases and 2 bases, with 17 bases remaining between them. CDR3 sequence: CASSVTNRADAYEQYF. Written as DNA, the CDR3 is TGTGCCAGCAGCGTTACCAACAGGGCAGACGCCTACGAGCAGTACTTC.

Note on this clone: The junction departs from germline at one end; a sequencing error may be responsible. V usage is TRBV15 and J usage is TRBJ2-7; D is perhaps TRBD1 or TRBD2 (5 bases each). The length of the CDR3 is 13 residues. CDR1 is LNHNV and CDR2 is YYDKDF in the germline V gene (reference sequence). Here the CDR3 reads CTTSSGQGYEQYF. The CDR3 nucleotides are TGTACCACCAGCAGCGGTCAGGGCTACGAGCAGTACTTC.

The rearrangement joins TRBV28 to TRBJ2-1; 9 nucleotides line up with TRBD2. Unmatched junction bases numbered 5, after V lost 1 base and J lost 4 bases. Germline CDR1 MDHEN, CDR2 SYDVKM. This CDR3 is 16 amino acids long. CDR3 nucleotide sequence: TGTGCCAGCAGTTTATTCGGGCTAGCGGGGTACAATGAGCAGTTCTTC. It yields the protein CASSLFGLAGYNEQFF.

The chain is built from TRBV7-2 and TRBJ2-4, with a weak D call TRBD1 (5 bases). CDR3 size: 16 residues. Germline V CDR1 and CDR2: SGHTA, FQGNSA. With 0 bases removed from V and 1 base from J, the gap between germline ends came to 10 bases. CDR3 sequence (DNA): TGTGCCAGCAGCTTAGCAGGGGCCTCGGCCAAAAACATTCAGTACTTC. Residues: CASSLAGASAKNIQYF.

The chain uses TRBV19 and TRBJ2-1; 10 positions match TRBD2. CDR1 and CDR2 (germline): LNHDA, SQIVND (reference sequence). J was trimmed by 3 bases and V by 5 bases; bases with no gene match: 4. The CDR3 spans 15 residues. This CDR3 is CASSSSGGGYNEQFF. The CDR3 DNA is TGTGCCAGTAGTTCTAGCGGGGGTGGCTACAATGAGCAGTTCTTC.

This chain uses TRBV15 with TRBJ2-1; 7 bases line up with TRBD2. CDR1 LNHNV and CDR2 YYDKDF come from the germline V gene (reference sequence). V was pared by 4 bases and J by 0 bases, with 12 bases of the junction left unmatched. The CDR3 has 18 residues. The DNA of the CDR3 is TGTGCCACCAGCACCTGGGACTCAAGCGGGGCCTCCTACAATGAGCAGTTCTTC. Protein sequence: CATSTWDSSGASYNEQFF.

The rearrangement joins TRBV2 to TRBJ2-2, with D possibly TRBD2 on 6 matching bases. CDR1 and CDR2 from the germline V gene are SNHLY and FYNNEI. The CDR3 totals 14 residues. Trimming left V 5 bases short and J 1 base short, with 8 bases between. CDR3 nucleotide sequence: TGTGCCAGCAGTCTCGGGGGGAACACCGGGGAGCTGTTTTTT. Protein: CASSLGGNTGELFF.

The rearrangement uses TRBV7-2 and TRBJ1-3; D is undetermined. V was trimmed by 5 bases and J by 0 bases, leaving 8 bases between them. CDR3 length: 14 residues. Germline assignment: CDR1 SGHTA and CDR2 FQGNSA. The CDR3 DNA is TGTGCCAGCAGCCAACAGAGCTCTGGAAACACCATATATTTT. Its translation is CASSQQSSGNTIYF.

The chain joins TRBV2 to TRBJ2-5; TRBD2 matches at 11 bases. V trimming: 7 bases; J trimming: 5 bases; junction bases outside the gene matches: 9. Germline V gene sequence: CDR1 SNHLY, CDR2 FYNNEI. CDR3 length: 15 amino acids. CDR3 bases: TGTGCCAGCATCATTAGCGGGGGGGCGTTTGAGACCCAGTACTTC. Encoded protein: CASIISGGAFETQYF. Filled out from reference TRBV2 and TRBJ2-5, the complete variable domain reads EPEVTQTPSHQVTQMGQEVILRCVPISNHLYFYWYRQILGQKVEFLVSFYNNEISEKSEIFDDQFSVERPDGSNFTLKIRSTKLEDSAMYFCASIISGGAFETQYFGPGTRLLVL.